This note documents a single T cell receptor (beta chain) sequence. Antigen specificity is unknown. One entry per CDR3 protein results from TCRdb running MiXCR on the RT-PCR reads. This sample carries around 580,000 distinct CDR3 sequences, roughly 12% of them seen once, and the ten largest clones take 10%. This CDR3 has 13 amino acids. Germline CDR1 LNHNV, CDR2 YYDKDF (reference sequence). Trimming removed 0 bases from V and 4 bases from J, with 6 bases in between. The entry originates in a study of response to subunit inactivated influenza vaccine. Study-wide results and limits: Seasonal influenza vaccination, on each occasion, was suggested by the authors to recruit few new T cells.

The sample in question was PBMCs from blood, obtained on the day of vaccination. The chain couples TRBV15 to TRBJ1-2; unclear D gene. The TCR originated in a man aged 45-65 years who received an inactivated influenza vaccine. The CDR3 reads CATSRDLTYGYTF. The CDR3 nucleotides read TGTGCCACCAGCAGAGATCTGACCTATGGCTACACCTTC.